This T cell receptor (beta chain) was identified in a study of T cells in Graves' hyperthyroidism and ophthalmopathy. Germline V gene sequence: CDR1 SEHNR, CDR2 FQNEAQ (reference sequence). With 5 bases clipped from V and 4 bases from J, the junction kept 15 bases outside the gene matches. CDR3 length: 17 residues. Comments on this clonotype: What it recognizes is unknown.

What was amplified from RNA transcripts were TCR beta CDR3 regions. TCR CDR3 underwent first-round RT-PCR with the HTBI primer set. Each CDR3 protein is one row after TCRdb ran MiXCR on the multiplex PCR reads. The sample yields under 800,000 distinct CDR3 sequences, 12% to 15% seen once. Clinical symptoms, serum thyroxine, TRAb, thyroid ultrasound and orbital computed tomography informed diagnoses. Overall study results and limits: Ophthalmopathy stood apart from stable hyperthyroidism in a 13 V-J model. Blood samples included most of the expanded thyroid clonotypes exceeding 0.001.

Material for sequencing was blood. The source of this sequence is a woman aged 18-35 years with Graves' hyperthyroidism. The chain is built from TRBV7-9 and TRBJ2-3, with 7 bases matching TRBD1. The CDR3 is CASSRPRIGQAPDTQYF. The CDR3 DNA is TGTGCCAGCAGCCGACCACGAATAGGACAGGCCCCAGATACGCAGTATTTT.